This T cell receptor beta chain was profiled in a study of T-cell reconstitution after alpha-beta-depleted transplantation in children (dated by TCRdb to 2016 to 2017). About the study as a whole: T-cell immune reconstitution after TCRalphabeta/CD19-depleted allogeneic hematopoietic cell transplantation in children was quantitatively tracked in the study by means of TCR repertoire profiling.

The investigation overall reported the following: Over subsequent months, a decline in hyperexpanded clone frequencies was noted, and after one year, T-cell counts and TCRbeta diversity were mostly ascribed to newly produced T cells. Apparently early alphabetaT-cell count recovery about two months after transplant reportedly relied on only several hundred rapidly expanded clones derived from non-depleted graft cells. The high TCRbeta diversity at day 60 in some patients was ascribed to recipient T cells and intrathymic progenitors that had survived conditioning.

The treatment or condition tag for this specimen amounts to: allogeneic hematopoietic cell transplantation with graft depleted of TCRalphabeta T cells and CD19 B cells. The transplant recipients were children given TCRalphabeta/CD19-depleted allogeneic hematopoietic cell grafts. The CDR3 has 13 residues if both end residues are counted. Of all the DNA, just the CDR3 is kept, 39 bases in frame from base 1. V and J lose 5 bases and 7 bases, and a span of 11 bases separates them. The germline V gene provides CDR1 SGHTA and CDR2 FQGNSA. As regards this clonotype: Its antigen is unknown. The CDR3 carries no conserved terminal phenylalanine or tryptophan, so it likely arises from a read error.

The method behind the library was PCR. The listed sequencing device is Illumina HiSeq 2500. TCR libraries were prepared with molecular barcoding, using unique molecular identifiers to normalize TCRbeta repertoire quantification. The raw public data were reprocessed by TCRdb itself: fastp quality trimming at Q25, MiXCR clonotype calling, in-frame beta chains only. When rows share a CDR3 protein, they turn into one entry using the most common DNA and genes. The sample table records approximately 1,000,000 distinct CDR3 sequences; about 26% of these occur just once. The ten largest clones capture roughly 28% of the sample.

The material sequenced was PBMCs, mostly from graft donor cells, taken 360 days after TCRalphabeta/CD19-depleted stem cell transplant. The source is a boy in the first two years of life who had a stem cell transplant for SCID, so the T cells may come from the graft donor. The rearranged chain carries TRBV7-2 and TRBJ2-2; confidence is insufficient to name the D gene. The bases read TGTGCCAGCAGCCCTTTGGTGGTCGGGGAGCTGTTTCTT. It encodes CASSPLVVGELFL.